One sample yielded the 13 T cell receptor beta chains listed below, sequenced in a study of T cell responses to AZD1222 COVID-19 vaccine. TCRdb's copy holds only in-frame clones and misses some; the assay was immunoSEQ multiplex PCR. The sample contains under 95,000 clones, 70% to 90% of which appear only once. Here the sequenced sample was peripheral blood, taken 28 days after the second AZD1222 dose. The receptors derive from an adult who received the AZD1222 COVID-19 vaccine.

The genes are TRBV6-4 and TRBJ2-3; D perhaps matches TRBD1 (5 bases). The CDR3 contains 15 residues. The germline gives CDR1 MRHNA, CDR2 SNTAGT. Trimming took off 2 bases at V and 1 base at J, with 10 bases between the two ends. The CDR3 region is CASSDGQGGTDTQYF. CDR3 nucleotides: TGTGCCAGCAGTGACGGGCAGGGTGGCACAGATACGCAGTATTTT.

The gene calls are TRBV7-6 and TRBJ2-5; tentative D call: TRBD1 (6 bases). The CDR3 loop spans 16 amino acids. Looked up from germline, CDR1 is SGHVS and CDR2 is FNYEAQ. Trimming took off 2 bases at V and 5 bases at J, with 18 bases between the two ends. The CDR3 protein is CASSLTQGRFSETQYF. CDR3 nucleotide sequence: TGTGCCAGCAGCTTAACTCAGGGGCGGTTTTCGGAGACCCAGTACTTC.

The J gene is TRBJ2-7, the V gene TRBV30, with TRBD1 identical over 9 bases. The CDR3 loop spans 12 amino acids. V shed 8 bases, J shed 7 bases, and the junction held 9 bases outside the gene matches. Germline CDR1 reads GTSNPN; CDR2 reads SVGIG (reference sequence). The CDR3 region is CAGTTGGKEQYF. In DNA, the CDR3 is TGTGCCGGAACGACAGGGGGAAAAGAGCAGTACTTC.

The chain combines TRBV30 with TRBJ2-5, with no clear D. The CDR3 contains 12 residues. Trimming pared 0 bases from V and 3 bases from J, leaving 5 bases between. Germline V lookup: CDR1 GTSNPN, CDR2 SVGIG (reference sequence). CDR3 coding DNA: TGTGCCTGGAGTGTAATGGAAGAGACCCAGTACTTC. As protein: CAWSVMEETQYF. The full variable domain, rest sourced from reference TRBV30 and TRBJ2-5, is SQTIHQWPATLVQPVGSPLSLECTVEGTSNPNLYWYRQAAGRGLQLLFYSVGIGQISSEVPQNLSASRPQDRQFILSSKKLLLSDSGFYLCAWSVMEETQYFGPGTRLLVL.

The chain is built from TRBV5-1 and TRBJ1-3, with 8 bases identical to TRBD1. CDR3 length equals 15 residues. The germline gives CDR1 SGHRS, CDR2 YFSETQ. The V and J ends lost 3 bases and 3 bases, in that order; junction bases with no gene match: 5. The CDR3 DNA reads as TGCGCCAGCAGCTCTTCAGGGGGCCTTGGAAACACCATATATTTT. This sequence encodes CASSSSGGLGNTIYF.

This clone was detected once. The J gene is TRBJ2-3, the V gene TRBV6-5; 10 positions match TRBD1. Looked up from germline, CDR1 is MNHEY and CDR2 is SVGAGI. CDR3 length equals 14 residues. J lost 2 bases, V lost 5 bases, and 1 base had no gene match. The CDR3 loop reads CASSRQGATDTQYF. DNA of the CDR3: TGTGCCAGCAGTCGACAGGGGGCCACAGATACGCAGTATTTT.

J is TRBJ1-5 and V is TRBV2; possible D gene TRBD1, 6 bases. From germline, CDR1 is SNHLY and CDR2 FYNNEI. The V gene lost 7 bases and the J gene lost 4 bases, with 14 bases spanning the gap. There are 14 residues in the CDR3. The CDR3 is CASTGRQDNQPQHF. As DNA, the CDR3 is TGTGCCAGCACTGGCCGACAGGATAATCAGCCCCAGCATTTT.

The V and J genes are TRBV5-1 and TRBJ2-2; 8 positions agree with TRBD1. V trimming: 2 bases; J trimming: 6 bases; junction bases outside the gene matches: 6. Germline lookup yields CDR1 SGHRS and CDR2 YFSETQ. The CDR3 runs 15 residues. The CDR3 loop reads CASSLDRGRPGELFF. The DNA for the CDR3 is TGCGCCAGCAGCTTAGACAGGGGAAGGCCCGGGGAGCTGTTTTTT.

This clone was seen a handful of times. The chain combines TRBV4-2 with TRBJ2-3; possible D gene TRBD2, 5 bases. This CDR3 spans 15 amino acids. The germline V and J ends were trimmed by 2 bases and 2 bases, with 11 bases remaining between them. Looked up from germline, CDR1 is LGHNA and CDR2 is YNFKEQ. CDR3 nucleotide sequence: TGTGCCAGCAGCCAATTCGGGGAAAACACAGATACGCAGTATTTT. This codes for CASSQFGENTDTQYF.

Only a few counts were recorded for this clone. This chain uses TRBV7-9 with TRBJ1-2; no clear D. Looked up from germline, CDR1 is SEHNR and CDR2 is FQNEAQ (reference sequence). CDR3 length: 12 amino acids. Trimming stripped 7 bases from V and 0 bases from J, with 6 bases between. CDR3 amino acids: CASTRSNYGYTF. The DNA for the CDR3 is TGTGCCAGCACTCGGTCTAACTATGGCTACACCTTC.

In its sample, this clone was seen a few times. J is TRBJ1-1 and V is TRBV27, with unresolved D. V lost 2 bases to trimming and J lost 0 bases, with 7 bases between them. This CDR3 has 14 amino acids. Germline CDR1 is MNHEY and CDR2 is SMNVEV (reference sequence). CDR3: CASSLENMNTEAFF. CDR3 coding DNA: TGTGCCAGCAGTTTAGAAAACATGAACACTGAAGCTTTCTTT.

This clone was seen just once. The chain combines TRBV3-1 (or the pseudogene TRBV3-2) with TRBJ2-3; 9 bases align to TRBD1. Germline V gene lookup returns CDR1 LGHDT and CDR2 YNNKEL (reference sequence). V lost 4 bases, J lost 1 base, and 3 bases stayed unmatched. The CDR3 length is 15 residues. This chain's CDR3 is CASSPRTGGTDTQYF. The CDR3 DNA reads TGTGCCAGCAGCCCTCGGACAGGGGGCACAGATACGCAGTATTTT.

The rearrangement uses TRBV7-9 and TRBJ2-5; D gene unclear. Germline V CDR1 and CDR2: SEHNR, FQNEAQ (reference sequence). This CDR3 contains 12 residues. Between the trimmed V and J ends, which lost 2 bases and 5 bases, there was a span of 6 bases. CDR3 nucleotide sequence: TGTGCCAGCAGCTTACCTTTGGAGACCCAGTACTTC. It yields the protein CASSLPLETQYF.